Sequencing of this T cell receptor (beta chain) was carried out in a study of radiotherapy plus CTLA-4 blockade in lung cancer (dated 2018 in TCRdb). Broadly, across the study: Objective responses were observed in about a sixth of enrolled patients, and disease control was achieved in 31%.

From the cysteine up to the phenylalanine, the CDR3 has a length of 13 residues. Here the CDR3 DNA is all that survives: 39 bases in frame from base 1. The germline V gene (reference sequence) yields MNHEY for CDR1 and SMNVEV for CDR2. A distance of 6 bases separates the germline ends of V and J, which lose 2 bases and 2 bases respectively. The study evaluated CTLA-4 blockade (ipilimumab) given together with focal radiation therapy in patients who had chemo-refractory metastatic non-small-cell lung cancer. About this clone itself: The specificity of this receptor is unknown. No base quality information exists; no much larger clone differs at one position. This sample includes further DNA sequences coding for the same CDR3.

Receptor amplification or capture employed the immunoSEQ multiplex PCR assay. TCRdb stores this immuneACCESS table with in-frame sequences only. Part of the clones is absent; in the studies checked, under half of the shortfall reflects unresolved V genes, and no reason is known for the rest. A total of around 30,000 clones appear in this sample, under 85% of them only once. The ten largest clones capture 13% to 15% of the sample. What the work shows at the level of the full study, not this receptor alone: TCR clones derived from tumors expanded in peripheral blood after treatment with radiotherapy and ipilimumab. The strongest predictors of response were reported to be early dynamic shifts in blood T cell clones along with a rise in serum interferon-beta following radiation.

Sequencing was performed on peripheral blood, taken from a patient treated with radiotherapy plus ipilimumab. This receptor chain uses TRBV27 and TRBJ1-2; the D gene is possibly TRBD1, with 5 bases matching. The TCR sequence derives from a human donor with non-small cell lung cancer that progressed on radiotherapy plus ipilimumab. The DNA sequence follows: TGTGCCAGCAGTTTAGGGGGGAACTATGGCTACACCTTC. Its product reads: CASSLGGNYGYTF.